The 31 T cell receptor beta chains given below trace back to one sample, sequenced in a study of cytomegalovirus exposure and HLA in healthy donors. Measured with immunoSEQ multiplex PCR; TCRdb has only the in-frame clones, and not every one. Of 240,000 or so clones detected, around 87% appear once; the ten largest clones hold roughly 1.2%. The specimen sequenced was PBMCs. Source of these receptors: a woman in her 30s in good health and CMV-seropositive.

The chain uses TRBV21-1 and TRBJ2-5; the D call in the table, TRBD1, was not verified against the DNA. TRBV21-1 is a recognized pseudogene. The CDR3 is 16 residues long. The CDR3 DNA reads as TGTGCCAGCAGCTCCCGTCGGACAGGGGAAGGGGAGACCCAGTACTTC. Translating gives CASSSRRTGEGETQYF.

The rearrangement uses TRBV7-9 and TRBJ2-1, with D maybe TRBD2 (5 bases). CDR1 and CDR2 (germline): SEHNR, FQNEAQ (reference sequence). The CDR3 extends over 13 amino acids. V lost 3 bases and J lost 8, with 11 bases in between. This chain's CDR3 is CASSFLGSDEQFF. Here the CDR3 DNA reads TGTGCCAGCAGCTTTCTAGGGAGCGATGAGCAGTTCTTC.

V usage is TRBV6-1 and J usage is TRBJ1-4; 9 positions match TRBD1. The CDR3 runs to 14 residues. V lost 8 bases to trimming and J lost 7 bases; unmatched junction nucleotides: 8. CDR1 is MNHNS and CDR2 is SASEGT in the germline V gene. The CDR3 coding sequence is TGTGCCAGCCAAGCCGGGACAGGGAGTGAAAAACTGTTTTTT. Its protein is CASQAGTGSEKLFF.

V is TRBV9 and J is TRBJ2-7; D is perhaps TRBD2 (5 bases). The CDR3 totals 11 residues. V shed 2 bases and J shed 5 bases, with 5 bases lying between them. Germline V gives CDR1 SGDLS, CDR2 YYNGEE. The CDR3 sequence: CASSVGDEQYF. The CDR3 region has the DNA TGTGCCAGCAGCGTCGGGGACGAGCAGTACTTC.

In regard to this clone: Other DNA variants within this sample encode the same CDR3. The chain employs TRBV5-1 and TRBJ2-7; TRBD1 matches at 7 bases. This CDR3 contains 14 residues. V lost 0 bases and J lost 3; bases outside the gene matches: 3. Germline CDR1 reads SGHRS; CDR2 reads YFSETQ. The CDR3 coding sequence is TGCGCCAGCAGCTTGGGGACAGGAATCTACGAGCAGTACTTC. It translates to CASSLGTGIYEQYF.

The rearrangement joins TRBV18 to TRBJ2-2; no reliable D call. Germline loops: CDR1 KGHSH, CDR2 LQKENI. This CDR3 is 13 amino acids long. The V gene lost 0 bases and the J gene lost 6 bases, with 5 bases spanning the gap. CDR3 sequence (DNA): TGTGCCAGCTCACCACCAACTTCCGGGGAGCTGTTTTTT. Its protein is CASSPPTSGELFF.

The CDR3: CASSVATAGPGNTIYF. The CDR3 DNA is TGTGCCAGCAGCGTAGCTACTGCAGGTCCGGGAAACACCATATATTTT. The chain links TRBV9 to TRBJ1-3, with D unresolved. Trimming took off 0 bases at V and 4 bases at J, with 14 bases between the two ends. This CDR3 spans 16 amino acids. From germline, CDR1 is SGDLS and CDR2 YYNGEE.

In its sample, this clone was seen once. The CDR3 sequence: CASSSDTGNTIYF. The CDR3 bases are TGTGCCAGCAGTTCGGACACGGGAAACACCATATATTTT. The rearrangement joins TRBV2 to TRBJ1-3; tentative D call: TRBD1 (5 bases). The V end was cut by 5 bases, the J end by 4 bases, with 9 bases between. CDR1 and CDR2 (germline): SNHLY, FYNNEI. CDR3 length: 13 residues.

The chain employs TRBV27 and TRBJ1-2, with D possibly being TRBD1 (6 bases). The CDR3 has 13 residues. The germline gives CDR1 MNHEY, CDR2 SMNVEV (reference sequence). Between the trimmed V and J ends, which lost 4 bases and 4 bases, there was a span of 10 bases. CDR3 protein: CASSSTGIYGYTF. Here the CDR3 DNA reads TGTGCCAGCAGTTCGACAGGTATCTATGGCTACACCTTC.

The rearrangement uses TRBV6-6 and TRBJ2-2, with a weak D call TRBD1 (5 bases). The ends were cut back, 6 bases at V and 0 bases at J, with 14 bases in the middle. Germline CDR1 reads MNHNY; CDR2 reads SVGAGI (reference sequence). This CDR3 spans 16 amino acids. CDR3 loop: CASSPIDSPNTGELFF. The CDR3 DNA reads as TGTGCCAGCAGCCCGATTGACAGTCCGAACACCGGGGAGCTGTTTTTT.

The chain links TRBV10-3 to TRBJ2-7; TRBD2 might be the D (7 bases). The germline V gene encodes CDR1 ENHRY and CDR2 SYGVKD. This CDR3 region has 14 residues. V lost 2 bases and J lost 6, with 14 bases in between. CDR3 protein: CAISEGGAFGEQYF. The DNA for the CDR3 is TGTGCCATCAGTGAGGGGGGGGCTTTCGGCGAGCAGTACTTC.

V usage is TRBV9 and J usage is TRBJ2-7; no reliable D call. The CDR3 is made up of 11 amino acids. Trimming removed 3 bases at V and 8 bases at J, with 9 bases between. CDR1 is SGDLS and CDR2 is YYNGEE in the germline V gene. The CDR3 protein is CASSGMGQQYF. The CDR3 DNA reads TGTGCCAGCAGCGGGATGGGCCAGCAGTACTTC.

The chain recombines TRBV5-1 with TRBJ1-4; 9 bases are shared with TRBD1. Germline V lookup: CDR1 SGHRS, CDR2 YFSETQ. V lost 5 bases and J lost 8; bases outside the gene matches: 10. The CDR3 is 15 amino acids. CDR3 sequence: CASRHLQGAGEKLFF. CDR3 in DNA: TGCGCCAGCAGACATCTACAGGGGGCTGGGGAAAAACTGTTTTTT.

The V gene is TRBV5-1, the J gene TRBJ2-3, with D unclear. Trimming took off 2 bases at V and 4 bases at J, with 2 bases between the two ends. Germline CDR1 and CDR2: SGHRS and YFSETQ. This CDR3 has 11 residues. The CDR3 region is CASSFADTQYF. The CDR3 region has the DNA TGCGCCAGCAGCTTCGCAGATACGCAGTATTTT.

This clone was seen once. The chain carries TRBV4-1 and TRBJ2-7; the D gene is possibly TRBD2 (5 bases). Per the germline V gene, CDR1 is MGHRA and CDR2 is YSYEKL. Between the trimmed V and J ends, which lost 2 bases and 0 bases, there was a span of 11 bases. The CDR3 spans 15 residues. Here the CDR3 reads CASSQTGIGSYEQYF. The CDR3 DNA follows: TGCGCCAGCAGCCAAACCGGGATTGGCTCCTACGAGCAGTACTTC.

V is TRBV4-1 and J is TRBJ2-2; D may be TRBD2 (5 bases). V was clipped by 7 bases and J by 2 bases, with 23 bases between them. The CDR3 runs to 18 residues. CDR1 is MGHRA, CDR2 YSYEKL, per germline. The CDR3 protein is CASKPPLAGKFNTGELFF. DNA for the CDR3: TGCGCCAGCAAACCGCCCCTTGCGGGTAAATTTAACACCGGGGAGCTGTTTTTT.

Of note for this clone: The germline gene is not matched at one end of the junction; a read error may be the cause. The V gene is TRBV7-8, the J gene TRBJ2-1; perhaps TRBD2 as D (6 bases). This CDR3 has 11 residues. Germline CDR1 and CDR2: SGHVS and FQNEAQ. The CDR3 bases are TGTGCCAGCAGCTTGCCGGGACTTCCGATCTTC. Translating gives CASSLPGLPIF.

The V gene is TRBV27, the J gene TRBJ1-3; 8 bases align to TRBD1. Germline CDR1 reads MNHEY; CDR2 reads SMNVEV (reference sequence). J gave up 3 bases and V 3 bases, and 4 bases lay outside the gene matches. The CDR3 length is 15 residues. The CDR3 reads CASSFQGAIGNTIYF. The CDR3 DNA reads TGTGCCAGCAGTTTCCAGGGGGCAATTGGAAACACCATATATTTT.

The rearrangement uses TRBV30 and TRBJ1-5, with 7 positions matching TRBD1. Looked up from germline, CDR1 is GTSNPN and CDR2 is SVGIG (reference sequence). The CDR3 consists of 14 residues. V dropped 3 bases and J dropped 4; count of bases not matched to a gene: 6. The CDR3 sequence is CAWRPQGWNQPQHF. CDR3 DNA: TGTGCCTGGAGGCCACAGGGGTGGAATCAGCCCCAGCATTTT.

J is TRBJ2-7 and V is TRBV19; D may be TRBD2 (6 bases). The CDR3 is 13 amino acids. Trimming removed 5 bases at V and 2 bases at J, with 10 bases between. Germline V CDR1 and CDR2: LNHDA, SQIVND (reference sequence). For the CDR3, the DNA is TGTGCCAGTAGTGCGGGATTGGCCTACGAGCAGTACTTC. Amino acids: CASSAGLAYEQYF.

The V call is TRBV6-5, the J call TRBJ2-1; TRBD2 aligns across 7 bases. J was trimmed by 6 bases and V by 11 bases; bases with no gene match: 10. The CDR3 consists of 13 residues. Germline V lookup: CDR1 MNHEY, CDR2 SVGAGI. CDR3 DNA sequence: TGTGCCGCCCAGAAGCGGGACTTCAATGAGCAGTTCTTC. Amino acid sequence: CAAQKRDFNEQFF.

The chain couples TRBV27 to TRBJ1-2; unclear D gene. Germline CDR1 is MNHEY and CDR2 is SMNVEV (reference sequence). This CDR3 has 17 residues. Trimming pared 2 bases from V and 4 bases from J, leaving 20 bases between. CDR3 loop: CASSLTSVGGRFYGYTF. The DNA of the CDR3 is TGTGCCAGCAGTTTAACTTCGGTGGGCGGGAGATTCTATGGCTACACCTTC.

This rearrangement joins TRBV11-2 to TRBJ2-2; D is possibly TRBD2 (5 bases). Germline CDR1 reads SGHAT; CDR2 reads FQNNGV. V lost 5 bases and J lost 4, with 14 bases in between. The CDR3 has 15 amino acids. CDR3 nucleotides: TGTGCCAGCAGCCGAGGGTTCGGCCCCACCGGGGAGCTGTTTTTT. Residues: CASSRGFGPTGELFF.

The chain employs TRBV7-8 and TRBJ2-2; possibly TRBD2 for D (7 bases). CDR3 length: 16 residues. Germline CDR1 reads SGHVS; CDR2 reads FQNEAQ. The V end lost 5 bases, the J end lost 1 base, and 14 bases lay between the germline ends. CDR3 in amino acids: CASSRWGGKNTGELFF. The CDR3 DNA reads TGTGCCAGCAGCCGCTGGGGGGGCAAGAACACCGGGGAGCTGTTTTTT.

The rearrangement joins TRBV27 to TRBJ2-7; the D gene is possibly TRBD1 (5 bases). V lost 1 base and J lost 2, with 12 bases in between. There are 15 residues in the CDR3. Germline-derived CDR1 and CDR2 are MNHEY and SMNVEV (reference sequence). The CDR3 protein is CASSLWGVRAYEQYF. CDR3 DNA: TGTGCCAGCAGTTTATGGGGCGTCAGGGCCTACGAGCAGTACTTC.

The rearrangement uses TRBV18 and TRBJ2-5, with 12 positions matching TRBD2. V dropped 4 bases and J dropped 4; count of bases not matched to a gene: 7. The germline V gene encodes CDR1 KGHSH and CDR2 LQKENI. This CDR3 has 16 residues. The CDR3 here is CASSRGLAGLGETQYF. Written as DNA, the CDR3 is TGTGCCAGCTCACGCGGACTAGCGGGATTGGGAGAGACCCAGTACTTC.

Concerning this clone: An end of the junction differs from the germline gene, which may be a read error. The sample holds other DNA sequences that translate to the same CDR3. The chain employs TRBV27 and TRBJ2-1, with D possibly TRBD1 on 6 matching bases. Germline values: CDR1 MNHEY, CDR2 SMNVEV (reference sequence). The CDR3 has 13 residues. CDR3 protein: CASSFTGFDEQFF. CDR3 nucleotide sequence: TGTGCCAGCAGTTTCACAGGGTTCGATGAGCAATTCTTC.

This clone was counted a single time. The CDR3 DNA reads as TGTGCCAGCAGTTTTACTAGCGGATCCTACGAGCAGTACTTC. This translates into CASSFTSGSYEQYF. The chain couples TRBV6-5 to TRBJ2-7, with TRBD2 identical over 8 bases. The germline CDR1 and CDR2 sequences are MNHEY and SVGAGI. V lost 4 bases to trimming and J lost 1 base; unmatched junction nucleotides: 3. The CDR3 has 14 residues.

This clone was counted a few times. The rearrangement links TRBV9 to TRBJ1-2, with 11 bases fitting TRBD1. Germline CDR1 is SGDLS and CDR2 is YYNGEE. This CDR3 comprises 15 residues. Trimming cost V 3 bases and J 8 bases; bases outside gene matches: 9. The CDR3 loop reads CASSAGQGASYGYTF. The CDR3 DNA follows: TGTGCCAGCAGCGCTGGACAGGGGGCATCGTACGGCTACACCTTC.

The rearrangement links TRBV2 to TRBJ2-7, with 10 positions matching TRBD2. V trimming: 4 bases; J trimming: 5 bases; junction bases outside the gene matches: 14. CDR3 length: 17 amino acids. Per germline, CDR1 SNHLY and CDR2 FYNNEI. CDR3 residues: CASSVVSGRAGIHEQYF. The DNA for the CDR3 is TGTGCCAGCAGTGTAGTCAGCGGGAGGGCCGGAATCCACGAGCAGTACTTC.

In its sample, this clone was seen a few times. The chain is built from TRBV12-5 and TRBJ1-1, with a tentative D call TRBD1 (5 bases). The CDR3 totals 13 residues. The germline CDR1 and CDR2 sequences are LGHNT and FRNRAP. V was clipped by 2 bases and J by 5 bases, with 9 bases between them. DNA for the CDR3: TGTGCTAGTGGTTTGTTCCAGGGTACTGAAGCTTTCTTT. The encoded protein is CASGLFQGTEAFF.